One T cell receptor (beta chain) is described in this entry. The antigen is undetermined. This sample was taken from a study of cytomegalovirus exposure and HLA in healthy donors. Whole-study results and caveats: Presence/absence analyses assumed roughly uniform sequencing depth across donors. Clonal expansion was found to be greater in HLA-associated TCR beta chains than in equally common others in a later analysis. Earlier analysis found most TCR beta V segments productive about 90% or about 30% of the time. Later analysis associated a missense DCLRE1C variant with TCR beta V- and J-gene trimming.

60 Vbeta and 13 Jbeta primers were used in PCR. This table comes from immunoSEQ multiplex PCR, and its TCRdb copy is limited to in-frame clones, with some not included. The table has about 150,000 clones, over 70% seen once. From germline, CDR1 is GTSNPN and CDR2 SVGIG (reference sequence). The CDR3 runs to 15 residues. V lost 0 bases, J lost 8 bases, and 19 bases lay in between. This chain links TRBV30 with TRBJ1-2; TRBD1 might be the D (6 bases). The source is a man aged 30-40 years in good health and CMV-seropositive. Sequencing input: PBMCs. CDR3 loop: CAWSVLTGPLWGYTF. CDR3 nucleotides: TGTGCCTGGAGTGTTCTGACAGGACCGTTGTGGGGCTACACCTTC.